This T cell receptor (beta chain) was sequenced for a study of cytomegalovirus exposure and HLA in healthy donors. As for the study in general: The Caucasian-associated ancestry cluster contained 81% of the 398 genotyped donors.

The V end was cut by 6 bases, the J end by 4 bases, with 9 bases between. Germline V gene sequence: CDR1 MDHEN, CDR2 SYDVKM. This CDR3 comprises 13 residues. This clone was seen a single time. What it binds is unknown. Study-wide results and caveats: Because they were indistinguishable, some V segments, including TRBV6-2 and TRBV6-3, were excluded. In a later analysis, the majority of CMV-associated beta chains seemingly showed HLA restriction.

PCR used 60 Vbeta primers and 13 Jbeta primers. Profiling relied on immunoSEQ multiplex PCR, and the TCRdb table lists in-frame clones only, not all of them. The sample consists of roughly 150,000 clones, approximately 81% of them appearing once. Material for sequencing was PBMCs. The source is a boy aged 2 to 10 in good health and CMV-seronegative. The chain combines TRBV28 with TRBJ1-4; D not resolved. CDR3 bases: TGTGCCAGCAGGTCGCGGCTTAATGAAAAACTGTTTTTT. This translates into CASRSRLNEKLFF. The variable domain in full, completed from reference TRBV28 and TRBJ1-4, reads DVKVTQSSRYLVKRTGEKVFLECVQDMDHENMFWYRQDPGLGLRLIYFSYDVKMKEKGDIPEGYSVSREKKERFSLILESASTNQTSMYLCASRSRLNEKLFFGSGTQLSVL.